A selection of T cell receptor beta chains follows, all from one sample in a study of T cell responses to AZD1222 COVID-19 vaccine. Sequencing used immunoSEQ multiplex PCR; TCRdb keeps in-frame clones, though not all of them. The data contain 80,000 to 100,000 clones, around 88% of them singletons. The specimen was peripheral blood, collected 28 days after the second AZD1222 dose. These receptors were taken from an adult who received the AZD1222 COVID-19 vaccine. CDR3s include the opening cysteine and the closing phenylalanine or tryptophan. The D gene is left open where the match is weak. Expanded clones are given a class, and other clones once, few, many or no size at all.

d_call	v_call	cdr3_length	clone_size	j_call	cdr3_aa	cdr3_nt
-	TRBV29-1	13	-	TRBJ1-2	CSLHPQGEYGYTF	TGCAGCCTACACCCACAGGGAGAATATGGCTACACCTTC
-	TRBV7-3	15	once	TRBJ2-5	CASSLSAGRQETQYF	TGTGCCAGCAGCTTATCTGCGGGGCGGCAAGAGACCCAGTACTTC
-	TRBV5-4	11	-	TRBJ1-2	CASSLQGLYTF	TGTGCCAGCAGCCTCCAAGGGCTCTACACCTTC
TRBD1	TRBV6-5	13	-	TRBJ1-2	CASSYGTGVGYTF	TGTGCCAGCAGTTACGGGACAGGGGTTGGCTACACCTTC
-	TRBV2	13	-	TRBJ1-5	CAMRQAINQPQHF	TGTGCCATGCGACAGGCGATCAATCAGCCCCAGCATTTT
TRBD1	TRBV20-1	15	-	TRBJ1-2	CSASSGQGVEDGYTF	TGCAGTGCTAGTTCAGGCCAGGGGGTGGAGGATGGCTACACCTTC
-	TRBV2	12	-	TRBJ1-6	CATSLDDERLHF	TGTGCCACCTCCCTTGACGACGAAAGACTCCACTTT
-	TRBV19	14	-	TRBJ1-3	CASSIQPSGNTIYF	TGTGCCAGTAGTATCCAACCTTCTGGAAACACCATATATTTT
-	TRBV7-3	15	-	TRBJ2-5	CASSLSPASKETQYF	TGTGCCAGCAGCTTAAGTCCTGCCAGTAAAGAGACCCAGTACTTC
-	TRBV6-2/TRBV6-3	14	-	TRBJ1-5	CASSYGREDQPQHF	TGTGCCAGCAGTTACGGCCGGGAGGATCAGCCCCAGCATTTT
TRBD2	TRBV6-2/TRBV6-3	17	-	TRBJ2-4	CASSSQTSFGKGSAQYF	TGTGCCAGCAGTTCTCAGACTAGCTTCGGCAAGGGAAGTGCCCAGTACTTC
-	TRBV3-1/TRBV3-2	12	-	TRBJ1-3	CASNTGGNTIYF	TGTGCCAGCAACACAGGGGGAAACACCATATATTTT
-	TRBV7-2	15	-	TRBJ1-6	CASSLVGTTNSPLHF	TGTGCCAGCAGCTTAGTAGGGACGACAAATTCACCCCTCCACTTT
TRBD2	TRBV9	13	-	TRBJ2-1	CASQASGVHEQFF	TGTGCCAGCCAGGCTAGCGGGGTCCATGAGCAGTTCTTC
-	TRBV28	14	-	TRBJ1-5	CASIGAGKNQPQHF	TGTGCCAGCATTGGGGCAGGGAAGAATCAGCCCCAGCATTTT
TRBD2	TRBV7-2	16	-	TRBJ2-3	CASSLGGRGGTDTQYF	TGTGCCAGCAGCTTAGGGGGGAGGGGAGGCACAGATACGCAGTATTTT